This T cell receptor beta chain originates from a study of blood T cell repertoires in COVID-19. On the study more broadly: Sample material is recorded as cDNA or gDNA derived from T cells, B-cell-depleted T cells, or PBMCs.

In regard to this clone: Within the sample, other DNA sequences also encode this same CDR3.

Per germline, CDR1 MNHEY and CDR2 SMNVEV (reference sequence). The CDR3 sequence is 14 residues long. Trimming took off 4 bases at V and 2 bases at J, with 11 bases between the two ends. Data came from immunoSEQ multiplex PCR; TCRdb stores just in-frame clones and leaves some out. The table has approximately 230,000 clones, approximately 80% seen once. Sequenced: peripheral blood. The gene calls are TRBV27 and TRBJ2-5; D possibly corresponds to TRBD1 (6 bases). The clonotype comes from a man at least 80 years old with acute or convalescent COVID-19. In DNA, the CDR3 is TGTGCCAGCAGTTATCAGGGGCGGCAAGAGACCCAGTACTTC. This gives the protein CASSYQGRQETQYF.